This T cell receptor (beta chain) stems from a study of blood T cell repertoires in COVID-19. The CDR3 length is 13 residues. V lost 8 bases and J lost 0; bases outside the gene matches: 1. Germline V gene data show CDR1 as LNHDA and CDR2 as SQIVND (reference sequence). Profiled with immunoSEQ multiplex PCR; TCRdb holds only in-frame clones, not every one. The sample has 190,000 or so clones, 85% seen once. This chain uses TRBV19 with TRBJ1-5, with 7 bases fitting TRBD1. Sequencing used PBMCs or T cells enriched from blood (not recorded which). The TCR was taken from a man aged 35-49 years who had recovered from COVID-19. The CDR3 DNA reads TGTGCCAGTGGACAGGATAGCAATCAGCCCCAGCATTTT. Protein sequence: CASGQDSNQPQHF.